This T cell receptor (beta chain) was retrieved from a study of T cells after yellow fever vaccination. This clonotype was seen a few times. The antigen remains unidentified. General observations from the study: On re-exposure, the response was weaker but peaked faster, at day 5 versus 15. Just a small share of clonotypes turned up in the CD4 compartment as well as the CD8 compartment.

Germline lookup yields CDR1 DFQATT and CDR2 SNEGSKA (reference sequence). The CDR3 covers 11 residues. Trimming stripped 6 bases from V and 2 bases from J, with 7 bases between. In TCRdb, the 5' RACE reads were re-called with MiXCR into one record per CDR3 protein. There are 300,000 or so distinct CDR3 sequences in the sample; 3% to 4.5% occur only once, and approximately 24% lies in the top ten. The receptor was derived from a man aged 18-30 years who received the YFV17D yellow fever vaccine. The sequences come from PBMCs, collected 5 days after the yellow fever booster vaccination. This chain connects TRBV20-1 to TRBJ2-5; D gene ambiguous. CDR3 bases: TGCAGTGCCGGAAGGCAAGAGACCCAGTACTTC. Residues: CSAGRQETQYF.